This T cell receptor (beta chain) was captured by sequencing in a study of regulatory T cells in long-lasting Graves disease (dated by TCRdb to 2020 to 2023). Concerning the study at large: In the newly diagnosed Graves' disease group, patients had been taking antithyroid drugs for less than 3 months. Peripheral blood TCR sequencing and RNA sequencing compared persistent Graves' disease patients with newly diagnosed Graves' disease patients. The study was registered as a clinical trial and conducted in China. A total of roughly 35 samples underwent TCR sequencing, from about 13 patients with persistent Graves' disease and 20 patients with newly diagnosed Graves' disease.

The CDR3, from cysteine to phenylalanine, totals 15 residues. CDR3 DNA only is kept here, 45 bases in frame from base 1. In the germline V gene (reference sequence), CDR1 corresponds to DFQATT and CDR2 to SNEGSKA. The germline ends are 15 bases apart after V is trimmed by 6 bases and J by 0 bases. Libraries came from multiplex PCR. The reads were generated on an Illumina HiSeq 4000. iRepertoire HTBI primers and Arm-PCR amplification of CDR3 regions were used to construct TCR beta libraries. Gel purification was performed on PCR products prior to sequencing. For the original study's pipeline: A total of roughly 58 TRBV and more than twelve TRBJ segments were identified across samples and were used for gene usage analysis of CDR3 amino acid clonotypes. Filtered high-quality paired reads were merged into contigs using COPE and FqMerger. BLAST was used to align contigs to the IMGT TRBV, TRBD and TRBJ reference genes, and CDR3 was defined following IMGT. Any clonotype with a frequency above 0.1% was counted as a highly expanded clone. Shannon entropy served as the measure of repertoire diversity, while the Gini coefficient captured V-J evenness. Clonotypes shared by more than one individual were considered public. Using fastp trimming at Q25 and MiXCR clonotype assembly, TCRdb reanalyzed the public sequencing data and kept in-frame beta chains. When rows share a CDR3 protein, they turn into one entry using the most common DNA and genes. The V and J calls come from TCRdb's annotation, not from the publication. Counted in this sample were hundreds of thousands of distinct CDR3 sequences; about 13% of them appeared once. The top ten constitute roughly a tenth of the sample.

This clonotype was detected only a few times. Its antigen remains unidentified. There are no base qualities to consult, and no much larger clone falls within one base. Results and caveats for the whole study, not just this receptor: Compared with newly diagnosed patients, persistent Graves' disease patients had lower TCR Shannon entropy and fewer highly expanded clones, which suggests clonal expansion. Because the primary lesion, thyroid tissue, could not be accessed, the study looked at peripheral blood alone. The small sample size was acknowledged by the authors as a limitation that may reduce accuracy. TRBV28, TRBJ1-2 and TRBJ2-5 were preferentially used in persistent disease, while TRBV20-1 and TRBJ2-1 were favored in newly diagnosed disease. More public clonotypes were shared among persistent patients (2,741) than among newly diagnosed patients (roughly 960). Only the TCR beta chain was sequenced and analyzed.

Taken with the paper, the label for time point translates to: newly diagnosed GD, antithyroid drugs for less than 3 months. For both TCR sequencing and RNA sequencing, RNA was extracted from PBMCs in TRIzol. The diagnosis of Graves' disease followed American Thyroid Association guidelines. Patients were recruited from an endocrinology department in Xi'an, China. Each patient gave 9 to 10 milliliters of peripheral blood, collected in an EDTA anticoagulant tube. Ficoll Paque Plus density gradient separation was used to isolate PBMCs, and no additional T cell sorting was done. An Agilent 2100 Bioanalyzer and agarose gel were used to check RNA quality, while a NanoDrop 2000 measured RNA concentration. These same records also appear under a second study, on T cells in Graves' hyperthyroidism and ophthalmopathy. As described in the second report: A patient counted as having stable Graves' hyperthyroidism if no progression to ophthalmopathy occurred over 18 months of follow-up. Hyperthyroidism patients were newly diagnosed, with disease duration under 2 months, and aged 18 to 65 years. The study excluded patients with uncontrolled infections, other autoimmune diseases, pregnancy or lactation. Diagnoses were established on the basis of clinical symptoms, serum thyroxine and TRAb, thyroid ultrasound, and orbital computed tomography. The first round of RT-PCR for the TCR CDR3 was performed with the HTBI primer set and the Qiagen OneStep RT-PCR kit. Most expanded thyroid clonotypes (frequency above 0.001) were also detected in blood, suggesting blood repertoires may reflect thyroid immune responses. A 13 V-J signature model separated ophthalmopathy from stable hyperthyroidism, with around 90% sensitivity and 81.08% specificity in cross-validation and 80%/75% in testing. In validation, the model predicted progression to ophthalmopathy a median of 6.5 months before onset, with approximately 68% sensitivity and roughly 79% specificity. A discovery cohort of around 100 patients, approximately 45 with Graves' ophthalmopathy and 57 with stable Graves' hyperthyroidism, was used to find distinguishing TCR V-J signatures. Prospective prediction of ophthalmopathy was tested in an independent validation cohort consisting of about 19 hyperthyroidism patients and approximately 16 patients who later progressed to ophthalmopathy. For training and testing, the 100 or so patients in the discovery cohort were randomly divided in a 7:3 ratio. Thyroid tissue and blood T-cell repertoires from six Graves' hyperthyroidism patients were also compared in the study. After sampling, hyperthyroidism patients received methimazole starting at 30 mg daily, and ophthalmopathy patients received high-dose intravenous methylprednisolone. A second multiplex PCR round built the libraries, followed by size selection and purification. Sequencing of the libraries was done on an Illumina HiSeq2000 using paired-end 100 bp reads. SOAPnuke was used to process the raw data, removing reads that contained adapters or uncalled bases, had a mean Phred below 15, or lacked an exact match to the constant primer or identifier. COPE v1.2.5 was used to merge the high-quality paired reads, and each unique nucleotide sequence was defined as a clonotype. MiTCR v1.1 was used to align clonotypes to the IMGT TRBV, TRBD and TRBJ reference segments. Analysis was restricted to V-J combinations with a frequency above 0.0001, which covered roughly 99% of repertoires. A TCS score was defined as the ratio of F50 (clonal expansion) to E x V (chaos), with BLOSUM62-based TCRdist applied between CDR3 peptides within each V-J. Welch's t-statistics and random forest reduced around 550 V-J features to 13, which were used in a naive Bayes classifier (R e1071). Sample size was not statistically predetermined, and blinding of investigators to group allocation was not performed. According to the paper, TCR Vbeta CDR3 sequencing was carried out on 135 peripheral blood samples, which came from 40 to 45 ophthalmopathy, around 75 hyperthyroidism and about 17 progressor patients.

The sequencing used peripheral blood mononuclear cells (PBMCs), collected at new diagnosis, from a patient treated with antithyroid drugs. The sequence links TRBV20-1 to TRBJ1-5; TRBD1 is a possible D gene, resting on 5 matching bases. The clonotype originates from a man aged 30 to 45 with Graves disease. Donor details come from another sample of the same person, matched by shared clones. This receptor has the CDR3 CSAPNGGDSNQPQHF. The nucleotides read TGCAGTGCCCCCAACGGGGGGGATAGCAATCAGCCCCAGCATTTT.